A single sample gave rise to the 8 T cell receptor beta chains below, sequenced in a study of radiotherapy plus CTLA-4 blockade in lung cancer. Repertoires were generated with immunoSEQ multiplex PCR, while TCRdb's copy carries only in-frame clones and drops some. Of around 90,000 clones detected, 80% to 90% appear once; the ten largest clones hold roughly 0.84%. Sequenced here: peripheral blood, sampled from a patient treated with radiotherapy plus ipilimumab. Receptor source: a human donor with non-small cell lung cancer who had stable disease on radiotherapy plus ipilimumab.

V and J are TRBV7-6 and TRBJ1-6; TRBD1 is a possible D gene (5 bases). Germline CDR1 and CDR2: SGHVS and FNYEAQ. This CDR3 has 15 residues. The V end lost 1 base, the J end lost 12 bases, and 16 bases lay between the germline ends. CDR3 in amino acids: CASSLGSGIGEPLHF. The DNA for the CDR3 is TGTGCCAGCAGCTTAGGATCTGGGATAGGGGAACCCCTCCACTTT.

The chain links TRBV30 to TRBJ1-1, with 7 bases aligning to TRBD1. The CDR3 contains 13 residues. Per the germline V gene, CDR1 is GTSNPN and CDR2 is SVGIG (reference sequence). The junction had 5 bases not matched to a gene; V was cut back by 3 bases and J by 4 bases. The CDR3 here is CAWRRQGGTEAFF. CDR3 bases: TGTGCCTGGAGGCGACAGGGAGGCACTGAAGCTTTCTTT. The complete variable domain, with remaining parts taken from reference TRBV30 and TRBJ1-1, reads SQTIHQWPATLVQPVGSPLSLECTVEGTSNPNLYWYRQAAGRGLQLLFYSVGIGQISSEVPQNLSASRPQDRQFILSSKKLLLSDSGFYLCAWRRQGGTEAFFGQGTRLTVV.

The chain uses TRBV9 and TRBJ1-2; unclear D gene. The CDR3 runs to 17 residues. V was clipped by 0 bases and J by 0 bases, with 15 bases between them. CDR1 is SGDLS and CDR2 is YYNGEE in the germline V gene. CDR3 in amino acids: CASSVGRGQLANYGYTF. In DNA form, the CDR3 reads TGTGCCAGCAGCGTAGGAAGAGGGCAGTTAGCTAACTATGGCTACACCTTC.

The chain carries TRBV6-1 and TRBJ1-1; 7 nucleotides agree with TRBD1. The junction had 4 bases not matched to a gene; V was cut back by 6 bases and J by 0 bases. The CDR3 is 14 residues long. CDR1 is MNHNS, CDR2 SASEGT, per germline. As DNA, the CDR3 is TGTGCCAGCAGCTTAGACAGGGTGAACACTGAAGCTTTCTTT. Translating gives CASSLDRVNTEAFF.

This rearrangement joins TRBV29-1 to TRBJ2-7; D gene unclear. CDR3 length: 13 residues. V lost 1 base and J lost 2, with 9 bases in between. Germline-derived CDR1 and CDR2 are SQVTM and ANQGSEA. The CDR3 sequence is CSVEAGRTYEQYF. The CDR3 DNA is TGCAGCGTTGAAGCGGGTCGGACCTACGAGCAGTACTTC.

V gene TRBV6-5 combines with J gene TRBJ2-5, with D tentatively TRBD1 (5 bases). The V end lost 7 bases, the J end lost 5 bases, and 11 bases lay between the germline ends. The CDR3 spans 12 residues. The germline V gene encodes CDR1 MNHEY and CDR2 SVGAGI. The CDR3 DNA follows: TGTGCCAGCAAGCAGGGTTCCGAGACCCAGTACTTC. Translating it yields CASKQGSETQYF.

The sample holds a few counts of this clone. The gene calls are TRBV28 and TRBJ1-6; D gene unclear. Trimming took 6 bases from V and 6 from J, leaving 15 bases between them. Germline CDR1 MDHEN, CDR2 SYDVKM. This CDR3 region has 15 residues. CDR3 sequence (DNA): TGTGCCAGCAGCCTACCAGGTTCGCGTAATTCACCCCTCCACTTT. Its translation is CASSLPGSRNSPLHF.

The rearrangement joins TRBV6-5 to TRBJ2-7; D possibly matches TRBD1 or TRBD2 (5 bases each). Trimming pared 0 bases from V and 5 bases from J, leaving 14 bases between. This CDR3 spans 15 amino acids. The germline gives CDR1 MNHEY, CDR2 SVGAGI. This CDR3 is CASSYSWGPPNEQYF. In nucleotides, the CDR3 is TGTGCCAGCAGTTACTCCTGGGGACCTCCCAACGAGCAGTACTTC.